This T cell receptor (beta chain) was sequenced in a study of cytomegalovirus exposure and HLA in healthy donors (dated by TCRdb to 2017 to 2019). Background for the entire study: In an earlier analysis of roughly 590 of the donors, less than 350 Gb of sequence data and 90 million to 130 million unique TCR beta sequences from about 179 million T cells were reported. Every repertoire in the discovery cohort had been generated on one and the same sequencing platform. Alongside the repertoire data, information on donor age, sex, ethnicity and CMV serostatus was compiled. On average, 235,054 unique TCR beta nucleotide sequences were sequenced per donor among roughly 430 genotyped donors of the cohort, with roughly a sixth of those sequences being non-productive. A later genetic analysis used genome-wide SNP genotypes for about three fifths of the 666 donors, treating that subset as a discovery cohort. Typing coverage varied by locus: roughly 629-640 donors for A, B, C, DRB1 and DQB1; about 520 for DQA1; over 600 for DPA1; some 470 for DPB1. About 330 gigabases of sequencing data and 91 million or so unique TCR sequences made up an early release that covered 640 HLA-typed donors. Besides the first cohort of approximately 670 subjects, a separate validation cohort made up of roughly 120 different subjects was used. To study patterns of TCR occurrence, a later analysis re-analyzed previously published TCR beta repertoires from 500 to 850 donors and added high-resolution HLA genotyping. Class I and class II HLA loci were covered by the typing at four-digit resolution. Rather than drawing on any new phenotypic data, the later analysis identified candidate immune exposures from TCR beta sequences and the way those sequences occurred across donors. The aim of the study was to test whether cataloging public T cell receptors could identify signatures of past pathogen exposure. In an earlier analysis of 587 of the donors, high-throughput TCR beta sequencing was used to judge whether each TCR beta V gene segment behaved as functional or pseudogenic. The T cell repertoires of around 670 subjects were profiled by immunosequencing and related to cytomegalovirus serostatus. To predict cytomegalovirus infection status, the study combined high-throughput TCR immunosequencing, statistical association of individual TCRs with disease status, and machine learning. Four to six DR-DQ haplotypes were handled as single units for association and clustering, since linkage in the cohort was strong. Among the roughly 370 genotyped donors, approximately 82% belonged to the genetic ancestry cluster associated with self-reported Caucasian donors. Findings and caveats that apply to the study as a whole: In vitro tests confirmed that a few of the cytomegalovirus-associated TCR beta chains recognize cytomegalovirus antigens. The 87-base-pair reads could not distinguish some IMGT-functional V segments, including TRBV6-2 and TRBV6-3, so those segments were excluded. Correlated functional status among segregating V segments might reflect linkage disequilibrium, but an unknown experimental factor could not be ruled out. Roughly 15 rarely observed V segments, including chromosome 9 orphons, were excluded from the earlier analysis of several hundred of the donors because counts were too low. The study gave a list of over 150 TCR beta chains associated with cytomegalovirus. An earlier analysis of approximately 500 of the donors showed that most TCR beta V segments appeared in productive rearrangements either about 87% or about 30% of the time, which broadly matched IMGT annotations. A later analysis found that TCR association rates varied across HLA loci, with DRB1 alleles showing the most associated TCRs and HLA-C alleles the fewest. In a later analysis, HLA-associated TCR beta chains showed more clonal expansion and lower generation probabilities than non-associated chains that were equally common. A later genetic analysis associated a missense DCLRE1C variant with V-gene and J-gene trimming of TCR beta chains, and an independent cohort replicated the association. The sequencing pipeline was judged likely to have produced a cluster of highly shared sequence variants as a technical artifact. According to a later analysis, most CMV-associated TCR beta chains appeared to be HLA-restricted, and the HLA associations seemed to be driven largely by CMV exposure. Most TCR sequences were seen in very few donors, while some public TCRs were found in many individuals. It was suggested by the authors that the approach could potentially be generalized to other disease states and immunological phenotypes. The presence/absence analyses assumed that sequencing depth was roughly uniform across donors, and that assumption may not be true. Assigning TCR associations to individual alleles was difficult when HLA alleles, especially DR and DQ, strongly co-occurred. According to a later genetic analysis, donors in an Asian-associated ancestry cluster had fewer N-insertions in productive TCRs than the approximately 700-donor mean. According to a later analysis, parvovirus B19, influenza, CMV and Epstein-Barr virus appeared linked to several top co-occurrence clusters. A further reported finding was that TCR beta sequences accurately predicted the HLA-A and HLA-B alleles for most subjects in the first cohort. Only TCR beta chains were sequenced in this cohort, and the absence of alpha or paired-chain data limited detectable features. Cytomegalovirus status was reported to be diagnosed by the classifier with high specificity and sensitivity in both the original and validation cohorts. Because HLA typing was missing for some donors at each locus, association tests included only the typed subset. For the cohort, immune exposure information was limited to CMV serostatus. Specific HLA alleles were associated with 15,000 to 20,000 TCR beta sequences at a false discovery rate of 0.05 in a later analysis.

In total, roughly 670 healthy bone marrow donors made up the cohort. At the time of sampling, every cohort member was nominally healthy, though immune exposures that went unrecorded were likely present. The donor was CMV seronegative and belonged to the group of 352 seronegative cohort members. A peripheral blood sample was provided by each donor, and peripheral blood mononuclear cells were used for TCR beta sequencing. Genomic DNA extraction from the blood cell samples was performed with the Qiagen DNeasy Blood Extraction Kit. Receptor libraries were prepared by the immunoSEQ multiplex PCR assay. For the multiplex PCR, a mixture combining 60 forward primers for TCR Vbeta segments and 13 reverse primers for TCR Jbeta segments was used. A multiplex PCR assay on genomic DNA amplified the CDR3 region of rearranged TCR beta genes. The amplified TCR beta libraries were sequenced on the Illumina HiSeq System as 87-base-pair reads. In the authors' own workflow: In a later analysis, roughly 80 million unique TCR beta chains were counted across the 500 to 850 repertoires, and around 10 million of these chains were shared by at least two donors. To remove PCR and sequencing errors, raw reads were error-corrected and collapsed into unique sequences using a nearest-neighbor algorithm that merged closely related sequences. Alignment of CDR3 sequences to IMGT reference sequences was used to assign V, D and J gene segments. For a sequence to be retained, a match of at least six nucleotides was required to both a V gene segment and a J gene segment. A rearrangement counted as productive if the CDR3 had no stop codons and remained in frame with V and J, and every other rearrangement counted as non-productive. CDR3 was defined according to IMGT convention as the region running from the second conserved V-encoded cysteine to the conserved J-encoded phenylalanine. The earlier analysis of about 590 of the donors excluded sequences that lacked an unambiguous match to a single V gene segment. In an earlier analysis of a few hundred of the donors, a V segment was called functional when productive rearrangements were above 56.7%, and segregating when the standard deviation between donors exceeded 5%. A statistical classification framework was built to diagnose cytomegalovirus status from the catalog of TCR beta chain sequences. In a later analysis, V and J genes were assigned by comparing TCR nucleotide sequences against IMGT/GENE-DB human TR gene sequences. Using the TCRdist pipeline, a later analysis assigned CDR3 sequences along with most-parsimonious VDJ recombination scenarios. In a later analysis, each TCR beta chain was defined by its CDR3 amino acid sequence together with its V-gene family, and reads without a unique V-gene family were excluded. In a later analysis, 450 to 600 highly shared, low-generation-probability nucleotide sequences were removed to address suspected cross-contamination and a sequencing artifact. A later analysis calculated a clonal expansion index for each public chain from normalized within-repertoire ranks of inferred template counts. A later analysis computed generation probabilities with a VDJ recombination model fitted to out-of-frame rearrangements, and checked the results against IGoR. Hypergeometric tests were used in a later analysis to score TCR-TCR, TCR-HLA and TCR-CMV co-occurrence, with a repertoire-size bias correction applied to the TCR pairs. A later analysis estimated false discovery rates by permuting HLA or CMV assignments 20 times. In a later analysis, co-occurring TCRs were grouped with DBSCAN, and TCRdist sequence similarity was added when clustering was performed within HLA-allele-positive subsets. Repertoires with fewer than 30,000 or more than 120,000 public chains, plus five repertoires with anomalous nucleotide sharing, were excluded from co-occurrence clustering. The clones in this table, taken by TCRdb from immuneACCESS, are in-frame only. Not every clone is retained; where verified, under half of the shortfall comes from an unresolved V gene, and the cause of the rest is unknown. That table gives V, J and clone size, and the DNA gave D and trimming. This sample's listing comprises 150,000 or so clones. The ten largest clones add up to 1.6% of the sample.

CDR1 and CDR2 are drawn from the germline V gene (reference sequence): PRHDT, FYEKMQ. V drops 5 bases and J drops 4 bases, leaving 15 bases in between. The CDR3, cysteine through phenylalanine, is 15 amino acids long. The CDR3 DNA has 45 bases and is translated from base 1. Worth noting for this clone: What this receptor recognizes is not known.

Material: PBMCs. The sequence is built from TRBV13 and TRBJ1-3; TRBD1 might be the D gene, on 6 matching bases. The clonotype was recovered from a woman between 45 and 65 years old in good health and CMV-seronegative. The bases read TGTGCCAGCAGCCCCAGAACAGGGTTCGGAAACACCATATATTTT. Its translation reads: CASSPRTGFGNTIYF. This CDR3, with the reference TRBV13 and TRBJ1-3 proteins standing in past its ends, gives the full variable domain AAGVIQSPRHLIKEKRETATLKCYPIPRHDTVYWYQQGPGQDPQFLISFYEKMQSDKGSIPDRFSAQQFSDYHSELNMSSLELGDSALYFCASSPRTGFGNTIYFGEGSWLTVV.